This T cell receptor beta chain is from a study of blood T cells in healthy people across ages. Next came a second PCR, run for about 7 to 12 cycles, which used a sample-barcoded 5' primer along with a J-beta primer mix. TCRdb fed the 5' RACE reads into MiXCR, producing one record per CDR3 protein. The sample has about 640,000 distinct CDR3 sequences, 58% seen once. CDR1 is SGHRS, CDR2 YFSETQ, per germline. The V and J ends lost 2 bases and 8 bases respectively, with 10 bases between them. The CDR3 has 12 amino acids. Isolation per sample recovered at least 7 million PBMCs. The clonotype was recovered from a man aged 60 to 69 in good health. The chain has TRBV5-1 and TRBJ1-1; no definite D call. The sequenced sample consisted of blood. Written as DNA, the CDR3 is TGCGCCAGCAGCTTACCGTCGGTGGAAGCTTTCTTT. The encoded protein is CASSLPSVEAFF.